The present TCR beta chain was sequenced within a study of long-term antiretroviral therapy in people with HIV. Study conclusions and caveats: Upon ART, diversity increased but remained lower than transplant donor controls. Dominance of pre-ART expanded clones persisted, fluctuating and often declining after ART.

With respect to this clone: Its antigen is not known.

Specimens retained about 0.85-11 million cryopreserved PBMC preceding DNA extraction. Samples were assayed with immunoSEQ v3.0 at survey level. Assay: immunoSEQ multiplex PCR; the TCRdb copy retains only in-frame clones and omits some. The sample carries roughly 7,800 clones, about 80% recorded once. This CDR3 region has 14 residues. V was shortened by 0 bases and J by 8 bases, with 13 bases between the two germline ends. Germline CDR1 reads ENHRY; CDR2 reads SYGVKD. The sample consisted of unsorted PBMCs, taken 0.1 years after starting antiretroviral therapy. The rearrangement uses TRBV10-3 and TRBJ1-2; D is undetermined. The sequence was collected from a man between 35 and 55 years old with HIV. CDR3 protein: CAISESGTAGGYTF. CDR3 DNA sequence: TGTGCCATCAGTGAGTCGGGTACGGCGGGAGGCTACACCTTC.